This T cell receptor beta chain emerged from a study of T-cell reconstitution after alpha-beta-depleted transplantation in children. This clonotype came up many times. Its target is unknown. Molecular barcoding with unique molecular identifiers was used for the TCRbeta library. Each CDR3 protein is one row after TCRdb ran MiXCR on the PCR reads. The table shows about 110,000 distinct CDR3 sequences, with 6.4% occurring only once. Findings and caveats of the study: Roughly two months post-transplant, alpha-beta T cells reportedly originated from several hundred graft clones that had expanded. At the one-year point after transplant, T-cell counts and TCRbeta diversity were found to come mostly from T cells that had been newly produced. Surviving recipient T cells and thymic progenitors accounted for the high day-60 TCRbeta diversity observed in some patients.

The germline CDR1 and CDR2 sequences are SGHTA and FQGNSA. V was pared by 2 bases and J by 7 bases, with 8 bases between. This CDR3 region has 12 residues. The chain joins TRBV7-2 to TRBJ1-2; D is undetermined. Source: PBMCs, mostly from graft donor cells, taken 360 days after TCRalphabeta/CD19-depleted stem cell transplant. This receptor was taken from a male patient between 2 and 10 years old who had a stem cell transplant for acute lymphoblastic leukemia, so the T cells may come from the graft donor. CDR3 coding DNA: TGTGCCAGCAGCTTATACAGATCTGGCTACACCTTC. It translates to CASSLYRSGYTF.